The T cell receptor (beta chain) under discussion was sequenced for a study of OX40 agonist ivuxolimab in advanced cancers. Using immunoSEQ multiplex PCR, the repertoire was profiled, and TCRdb retains in-frame clones only, with some absent. The top ten clones hold about 20% of a sample with around 76,000 clones, 94% of them seen once. Trimming at V came to 3 bases and at J to 2 bases, leaving 3 bases not matched to a gene. Per germline, CDR1 SGDLS and CDR2 YYNGEE. The CDR3 is 14 residues long. This clone was seen once. Sequenced here: CD4+ or CD8+ T cells sorted from blood, sampled in a trial of the OX40 agonist ivuxolimab. The chain combines TRBV9 with TRBJ2-7; 9 bases agree with TRBD1. This clonotype was sampled from an adult with an advanced solid tumor such as melanoma, head and neck, liver or kidney cancer. CDR3 nucleotide sequence: TGTGCCAGCAGCGGGGACAGGGCAGCCTACGAGCAGTACTTC. Protein: CASSGDRAAYEQYF.